This T cell receptor beta chain was recorded in a study of cytomegalovirus exposure and HLA in healthy donors. PCR was performed using 60 Vbeta and 13 Jbeta primers. Profiled with immunoSEQ multiplex PCR; TCRdb holds only in-frame clones, not every one. Counted here are some 190,000 clones, roughly 80% occurring once; the ten biggest clones make up 1.3% to 1.5%. Germline assignment: CDR1 LGHNA and CDR2 YSLEER. This CDR3 contains 14 residues. V was cut by 0 bases and J by 5 bases, with 7 bases left in between. The sequenced sample consisted of PBMCs. V and J are TRBV4-3 and TRBJ2-2; possible D gene TRBD2, 5 bases. The TCR comes from a girl aged 5-17 years in good health and CMV-seropositive. The CDR3 loop is CASSQEWRTGELFF. In DNA, the CDR3 is TGCGCCAGCAGCCAAGAATGGAGGACCGGGGAGCTGTTTTTT.